The rows below give T cell receptor beta chains drawn from one sample of a study of blood T cell repertoires in COVID-19. The method was immunoSEQ multiplex PCR; TCRdb's version includes in-frame clones alone and lacks a portion of them. Of fewer than 350,000 clones listed, about 90% are singletons. The sequencing sample was made of PBMCs or T cells enriched from blood (not recorded which). The receptor set was obtained from a woman between 18 and 29 years old with acute COVID-19. Both conserved end residues are part of each CDR3. D genes are given only for firm matches. For some rows the clone size is stated as once, few or many, or as a class when expanded; others skip it.

J | size | D | V | CDR3 | DNA
TRBJ1-2 | few | NA | TRBV28 | CASTPGFPGRYTF | TGTGCCAGCACCCCCGGTTTTCCAGGGCGCTACACCTTC
TRBJ1-4 | NA | NA | TRBV2 | CASRTGFNEKLFF | TGTGCCAGCAGGACAGGTTTTAATGAAAAACTGTTTTTT
TRBJ1-3 | few | NA | TRBV10-3 | CAISAGIELNTIYF | TGTGCCATCAGCGCCGGGATCGAGTTAAACACCATATATTTT
TRBJ2-7 | NA | NA | TRBV29-1 | CSVEGRGGAYEQYF | TGCAGCGTCGAAGGTAGGGGGGGGGCCTACGAGCAGTACTTC
TRBJ1-3 | NA | NA | TRBV4-2 | CASSQDRSPGNTIYF | TGTGCCAGCAGCCAAGACCGGTCGCCTGGAAACACCATATATTTT
TRBJ1-2 | NA | TRBD1 | TRBV10-3 | CAISDAGGPDYGYTF | TGTGCCATCAGTGACGCAGGGGGGCCGGACTATGGCTACACCTTC
TRBJ1-1 | NA | TRBD1 | TRBV18 | CASSPLRDRETEAFF | TGTGCCAGCTCACCACTAAGGGACAGGGAAACTGAAGCTTTCTTT
TRBJ2-7 | NA | NA | TRBV3-1/TRBV3-2 | CASSQELGRNYEQYF | TGTGCCAGCAGCCAAGAATTGGGCAGGAACTACGAGCAGTACTTC
TRBJ2-1 | NA | NA | TRBV5-6 | CASSLGSSPYNEQFF | TGTGCCAGCAGCTTGGGGAGTTCGCCCTACAATGAGCAGTTCTTC
TRBJ2-7 | NA | TRBD1 | TRBV28 | CASSLVGQAYEQYF | TGTGCCAGCAGTTTGGTTGGACAGGCCTACGAGCAGTACTTC
TRBJ2-7 | NA | TRBD1 | TRBV19 | CASSTTPGQGADEQYF | TGTGCCAGTAGTACGACCCCGGGACAGGGGGCTGATGAGCAGTACTTC